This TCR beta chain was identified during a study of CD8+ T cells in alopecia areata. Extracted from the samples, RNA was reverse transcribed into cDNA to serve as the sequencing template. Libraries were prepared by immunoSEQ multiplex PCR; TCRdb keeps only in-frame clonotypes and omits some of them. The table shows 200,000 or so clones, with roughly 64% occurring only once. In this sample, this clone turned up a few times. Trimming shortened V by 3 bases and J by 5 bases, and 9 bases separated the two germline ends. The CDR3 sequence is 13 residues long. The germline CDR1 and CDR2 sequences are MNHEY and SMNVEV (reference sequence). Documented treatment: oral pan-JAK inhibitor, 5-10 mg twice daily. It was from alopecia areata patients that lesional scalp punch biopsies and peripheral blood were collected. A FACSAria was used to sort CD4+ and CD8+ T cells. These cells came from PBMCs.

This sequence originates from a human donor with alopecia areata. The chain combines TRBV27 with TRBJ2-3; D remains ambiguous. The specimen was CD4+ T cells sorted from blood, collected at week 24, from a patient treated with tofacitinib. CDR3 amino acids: CASSFSAVDTQYF. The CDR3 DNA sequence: TGTGCCAGCAGTTTCAGCGCGGTAGATACGCAGTATTTT.